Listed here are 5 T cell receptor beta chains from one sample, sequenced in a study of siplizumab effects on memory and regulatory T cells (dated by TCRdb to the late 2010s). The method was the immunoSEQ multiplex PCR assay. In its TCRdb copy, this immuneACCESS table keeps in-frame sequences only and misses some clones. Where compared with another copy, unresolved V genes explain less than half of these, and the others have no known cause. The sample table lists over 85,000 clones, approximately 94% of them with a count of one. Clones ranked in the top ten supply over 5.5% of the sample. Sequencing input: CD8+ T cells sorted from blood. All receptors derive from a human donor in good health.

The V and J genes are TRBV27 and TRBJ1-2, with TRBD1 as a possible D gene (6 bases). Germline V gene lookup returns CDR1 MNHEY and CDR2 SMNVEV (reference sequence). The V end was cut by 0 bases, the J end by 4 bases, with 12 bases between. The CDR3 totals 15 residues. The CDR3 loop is CASSLSGRGTYGYTF. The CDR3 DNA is TGTGCCAGCAGTTTATCGGGCAGGGGAACCTATGGCTACACCTTC.

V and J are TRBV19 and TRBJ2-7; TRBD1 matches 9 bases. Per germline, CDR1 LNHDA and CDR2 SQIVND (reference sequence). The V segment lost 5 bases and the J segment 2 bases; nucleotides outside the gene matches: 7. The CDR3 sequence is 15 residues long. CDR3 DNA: TGTGCCAGTAGTTATTCGGGACAGGGCCCCTACGAGCAGTACTTC. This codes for CASSYSGQGPYEQYF. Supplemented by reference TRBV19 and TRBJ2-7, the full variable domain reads DGGITQSPKYLFRKEGQNVTLSCEQNLNHDAMYWYRQDPGQGLRLIYYSQIVNDFQKGDIAEGYSVSREKKESFPLTVTSAQKNPTAFYLCASSYSGQGPYEQYFGPGTRLTVT.

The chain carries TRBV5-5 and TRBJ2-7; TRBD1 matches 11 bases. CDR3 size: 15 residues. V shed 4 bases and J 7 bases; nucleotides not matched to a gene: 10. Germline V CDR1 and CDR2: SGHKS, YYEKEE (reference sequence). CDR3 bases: TGTGCCAGCAGCACGGGACAGGGGGGCCTTCGGGAGCAGTACTTC. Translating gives CASSTGQGGLREQYF.

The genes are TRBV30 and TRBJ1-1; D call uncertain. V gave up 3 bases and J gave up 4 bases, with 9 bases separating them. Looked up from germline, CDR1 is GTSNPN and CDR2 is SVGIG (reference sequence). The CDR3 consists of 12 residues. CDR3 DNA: TGTGCCTGGAGCCCCGTGGGCACTGAAGCTTTCTTT. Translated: CAWSPVGTEAFF.

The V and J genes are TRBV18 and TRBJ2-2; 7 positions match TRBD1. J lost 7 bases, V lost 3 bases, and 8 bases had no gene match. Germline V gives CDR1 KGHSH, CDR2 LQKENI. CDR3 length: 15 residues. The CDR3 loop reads CASSPATGNFGELFF. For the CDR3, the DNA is TGTGCCAGCTCACCCGCGACAGGGAATTTCGGGGAGCTGTTTTTT.